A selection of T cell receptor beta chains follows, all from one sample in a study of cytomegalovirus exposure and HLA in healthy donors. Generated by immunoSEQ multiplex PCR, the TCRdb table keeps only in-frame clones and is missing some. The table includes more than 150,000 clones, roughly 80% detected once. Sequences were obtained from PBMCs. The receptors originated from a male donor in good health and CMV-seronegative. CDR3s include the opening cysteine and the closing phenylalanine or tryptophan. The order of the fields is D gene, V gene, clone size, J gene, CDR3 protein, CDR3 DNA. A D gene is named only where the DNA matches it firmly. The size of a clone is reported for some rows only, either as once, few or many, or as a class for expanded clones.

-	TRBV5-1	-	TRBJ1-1	CASSLRGPGAGVNTEAFF	TGCGCCAGCAGCTTGAGGGGCCCAGGGGCCGGGGTGAACACTGAAGCTTTCTTT
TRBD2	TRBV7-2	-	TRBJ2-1	CASSFRPGTSGGAKFF	TGTGCCAGCAGCTTCCGTCCCGGGACTAGCGGGGGGGCTAAGTTCTTC
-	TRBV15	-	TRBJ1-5	CATSRDLGGGAVQPQHF	TGTGCCACCAGCAGAGACTTAGGGGGGGGCGCGGTTCAGCCCCAGCATTTT
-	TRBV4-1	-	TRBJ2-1	CASSQDPDIYNEQFF	TGCGCCAGCAGCCAAGATCCAGATATCTACAATGAGCAGTTCTTC
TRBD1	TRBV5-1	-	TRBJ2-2	CVSSLDGQGLGGELFF	TGCGTCAGCAGCTTGGACGGACAGGGATTGGGCGGGGAGCTGTTTTTT
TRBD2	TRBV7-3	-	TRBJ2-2	CASSLDLAANTGELFF	TGTGCCAGCAGCTTAGACCTAGCGGCCAACACCGGGGAGCTGTTTTTT
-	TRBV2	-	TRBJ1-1	CASSDDLRTEAFF	TGTGCCAGCAGTGATGATTTGCGGACTGAAGCTTTCTTT
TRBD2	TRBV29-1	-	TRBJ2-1	CSVEGGGLGTSQFF	TGCAGCGTTGAAGGGGGAGGGTTAGGGACTAGCCAGTTCTTC
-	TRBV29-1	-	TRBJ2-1	CSVVEVYNEQFF	TGCAGCGTTGTTGAGGTTTACAATGAGCAGTTCTTC
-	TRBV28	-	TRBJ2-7	CASSPDTPYEQYF	TGTGCCAGCAGCCCGGACACCCCCTACGAGCAGTACTTC
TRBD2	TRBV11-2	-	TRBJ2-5	CASSPQRGQETQYF	TGTGCCAGCAGCCCCCAGCGGGGTCAAGAGACCCAGTACTTC
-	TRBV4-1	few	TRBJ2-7	CASSQVGETTWNEQYF	TGCGCCAGCAGCCAAGTTGGGGAGACGACTTGGAACGAGCAGTACTTC
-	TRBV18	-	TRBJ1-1	CASSPRSGGGKGTEAFF	TGTGCCAGCTCACCACGAAGCGGGGGGGGAAAAGGCACTGAAGCTTTCTTT
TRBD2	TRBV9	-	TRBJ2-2	CASSVVGGSYTGELFF	TGTGCCAGCAGCGTAGTGGGCGGGAGCTATACCGGGGAGCTGTTTTTT
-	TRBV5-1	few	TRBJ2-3	CASSPRADSTDTQYF	TGCGCCAGCAGCCCAAGGGCGGACTCCACAGATACGCAGTATTTT
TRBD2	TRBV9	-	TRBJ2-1	CASSVGGSSGKSYNEQFF	TGTGCCAGCAGCGTAGGGGGTTCTAGCGGGAAGTCCTACAATGAGCAGTTCTTC
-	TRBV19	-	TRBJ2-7	CASSPGSNSDEQYF	TGTGCCAGTTCACCGGGTTCTAATTCGGATGAGCAGTACTTC
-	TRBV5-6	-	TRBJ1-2	CASSFPRTGANYGYTF	TGTGCCAGCAGCTTTCCGAGGACTGGTGCTAACTATGGCTACACCTTC
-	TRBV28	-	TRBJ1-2	CASSLGLPPYGYTF	TGTGCCAGCAGTCTGGGCCTCCCCCCCTATGGCTACACCTTC
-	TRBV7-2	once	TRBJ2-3	CASSLARIRTATDTQYF	TGTGCCAGCAGCTTAGCGCGAATAAGGACAGCAACAGATACGCAGTATTTT
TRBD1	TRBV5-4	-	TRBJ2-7	CAAAGTERDEQYF	TGTGCCGCGGCCGGGACAGAGAGGGACGAGCAGTACTTC
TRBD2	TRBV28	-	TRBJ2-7	CASSLNRASGTQNEQYF	TGTGCCAGCAGTTTAAATAGGGCTAGCGGGACCCAAAACGAGCAGTACTTC
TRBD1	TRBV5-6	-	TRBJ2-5	CASSSTGEGETQYF	TGTGCCAGCAGTTCGACAGGGGAAGGAGAGACCCAGTACTTC
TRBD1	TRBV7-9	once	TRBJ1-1	CASSPGTGGGTEAFF	TGTGCCAGCAGCCCCGGGACAGGGGGTGGTACTGAAGCTTTCTTT
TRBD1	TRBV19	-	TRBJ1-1	CASSRPGQGNTEAFF	TGTGCCAGTAGTAGGCCGGGACAGGGAAACACTGAAGCTTTCTTT
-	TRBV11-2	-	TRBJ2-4	CASSQEAKNIQYF	TGTGCCAGCAGCCAAGAGGCCAAAAACATTCAGTACTTC
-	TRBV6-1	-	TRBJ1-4	CASSERLRRELFF	TGTGCCAGCAGTGAAAGGCTTCGGAGGGAACTGTTTTTT
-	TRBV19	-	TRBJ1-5	CASSIRGSNQPQHF	TGTGCCAGTAGTATTCGGGGAAGCAATCAGCCCCAGCATTTT
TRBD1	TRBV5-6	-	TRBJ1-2	CASSGTATYGYTF	TGTGCCAGCAGCGGGACAGCTACCTATGGCTACACCTTC
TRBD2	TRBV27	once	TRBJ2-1	CASSLPGLAGPARNEQFF	TGTGCCAGCAGTTTACCAGGACTAGCGGGACCGGCTAGGAATGAGCAGTTCTTC
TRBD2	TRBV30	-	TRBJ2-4	CAWSSGGLAGGGVVNIQYF	TGTGCCTGGAGTTCCGGGGGACTAGCGGGAGGAGGGGTGGTAAACATTCAGTACTTC